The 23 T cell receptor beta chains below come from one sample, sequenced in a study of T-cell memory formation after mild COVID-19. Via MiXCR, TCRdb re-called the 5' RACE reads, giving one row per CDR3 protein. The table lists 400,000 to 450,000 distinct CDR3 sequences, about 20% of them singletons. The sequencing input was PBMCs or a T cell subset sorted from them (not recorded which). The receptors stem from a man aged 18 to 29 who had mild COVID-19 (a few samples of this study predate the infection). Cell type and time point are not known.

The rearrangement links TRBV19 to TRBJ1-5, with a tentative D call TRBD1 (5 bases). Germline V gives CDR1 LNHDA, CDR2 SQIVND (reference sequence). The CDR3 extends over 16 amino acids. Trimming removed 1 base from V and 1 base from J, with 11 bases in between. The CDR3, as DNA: TGTGCCAGTAGTATAGTAGGGGCCTTGAGCAATCAGCCCCAGCATTTT. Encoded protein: CASSIVGALSNQPQHF.

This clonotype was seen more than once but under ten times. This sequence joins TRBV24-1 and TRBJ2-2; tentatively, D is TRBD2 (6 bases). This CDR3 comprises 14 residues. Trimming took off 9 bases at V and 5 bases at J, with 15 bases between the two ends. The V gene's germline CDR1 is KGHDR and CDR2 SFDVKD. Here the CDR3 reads CATHGPGGTGELFF. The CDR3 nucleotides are TGTGCCACCCATGGACCCGGAGGGACCGGGGAGCTGTTTTTT.

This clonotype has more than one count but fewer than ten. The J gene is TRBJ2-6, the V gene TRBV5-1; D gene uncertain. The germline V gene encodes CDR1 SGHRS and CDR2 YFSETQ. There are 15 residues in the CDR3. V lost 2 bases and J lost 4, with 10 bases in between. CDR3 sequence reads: CASSFGTAGANVLTF. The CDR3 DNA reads TGCGCCAGCAGCTTTGGTACTGCGGGGGCCAACGTCCTGACTTTC.

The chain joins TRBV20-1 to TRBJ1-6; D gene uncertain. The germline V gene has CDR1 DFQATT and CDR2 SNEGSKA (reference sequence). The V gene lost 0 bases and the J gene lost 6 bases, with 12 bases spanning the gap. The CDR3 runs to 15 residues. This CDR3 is CSARERERGNSPLHF. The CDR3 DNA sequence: TGCAGTGCTAGAGAGAGGGAACGCGGTAATTCACCCCTCCACTTT.

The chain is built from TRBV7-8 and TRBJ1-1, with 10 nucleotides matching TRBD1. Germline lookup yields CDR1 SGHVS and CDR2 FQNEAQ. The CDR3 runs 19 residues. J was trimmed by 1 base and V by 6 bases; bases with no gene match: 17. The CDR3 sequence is CASRVEPDRDRGPNTEAFF. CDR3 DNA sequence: TGTGCCAGCAGGGTCGAACCCGACCGGGACAGGGGTCCGAACACTGAAGCTTTCTTT.

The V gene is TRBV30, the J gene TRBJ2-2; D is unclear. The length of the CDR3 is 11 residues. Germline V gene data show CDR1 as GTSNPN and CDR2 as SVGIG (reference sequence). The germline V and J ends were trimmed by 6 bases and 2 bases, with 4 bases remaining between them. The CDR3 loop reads CACDNTGELFF. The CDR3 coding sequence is TGTGCCTGTGATAACACCGGGGAGCTGTTTTTT.

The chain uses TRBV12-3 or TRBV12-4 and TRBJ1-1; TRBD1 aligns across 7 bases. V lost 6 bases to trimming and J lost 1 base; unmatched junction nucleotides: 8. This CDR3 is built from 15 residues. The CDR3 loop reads CASSYTGQSNTEAFF. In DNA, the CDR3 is TGTGCCAGCAGCTACACGGGACAGTCGAACACTGAAGCTTTCTTT.

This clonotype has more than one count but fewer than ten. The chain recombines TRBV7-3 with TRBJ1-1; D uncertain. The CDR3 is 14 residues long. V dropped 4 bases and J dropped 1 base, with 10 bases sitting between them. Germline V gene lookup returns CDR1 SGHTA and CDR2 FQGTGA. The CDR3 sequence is CASSSGGTNTEAFF. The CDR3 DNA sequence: TGTGCCAGCAGCTCCGGAGGTACGAACACTGAAGCTTTCTTT.

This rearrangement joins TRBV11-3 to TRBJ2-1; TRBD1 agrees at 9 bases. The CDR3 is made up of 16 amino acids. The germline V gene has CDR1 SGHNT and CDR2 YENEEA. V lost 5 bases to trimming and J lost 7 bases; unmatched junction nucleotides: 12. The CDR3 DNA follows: TGTGCCAGCAGCCCCGGCCCGGGACAGGGAGGAAATGAGCAGTTCTTC. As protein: CASSPGPGQGGNEQFF.

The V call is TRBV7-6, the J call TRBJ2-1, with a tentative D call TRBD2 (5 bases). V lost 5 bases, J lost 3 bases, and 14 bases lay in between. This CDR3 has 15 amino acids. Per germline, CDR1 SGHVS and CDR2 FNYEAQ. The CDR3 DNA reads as TGTGCCAGCAGCCCCCTCGTGGGGAGCTACAATGAGCAGTTCTTC. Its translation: CASSPLVGSYNEQFF.

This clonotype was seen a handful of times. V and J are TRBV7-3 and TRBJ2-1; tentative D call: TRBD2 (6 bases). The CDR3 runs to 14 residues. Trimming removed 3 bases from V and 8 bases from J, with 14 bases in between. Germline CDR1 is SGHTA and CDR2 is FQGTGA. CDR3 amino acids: CASSFGRGLHEQFF. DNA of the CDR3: TGTGCCAGCAGCTTTGGCCGGGGGTTGCATGAGCAGTTCTTC.

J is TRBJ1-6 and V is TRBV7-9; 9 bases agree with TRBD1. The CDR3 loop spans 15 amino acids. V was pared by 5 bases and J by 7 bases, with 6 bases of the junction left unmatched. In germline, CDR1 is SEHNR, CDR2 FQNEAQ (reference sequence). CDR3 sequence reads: CASSPRTGENSPLHF. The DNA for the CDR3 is TGTGCCAGCAGCCCGCGGACAGGGGAGAATTCACCCCTCCACTTT.

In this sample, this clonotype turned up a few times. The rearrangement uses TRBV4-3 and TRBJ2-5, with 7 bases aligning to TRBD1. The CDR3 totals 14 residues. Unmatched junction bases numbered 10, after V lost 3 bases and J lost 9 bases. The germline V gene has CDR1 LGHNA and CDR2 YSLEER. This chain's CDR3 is CASSQGLGGMAQYF. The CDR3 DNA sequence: TGCGCCAGCAGCCAGGGGCTAGGGGGCATGGCCCAGTACTTC.

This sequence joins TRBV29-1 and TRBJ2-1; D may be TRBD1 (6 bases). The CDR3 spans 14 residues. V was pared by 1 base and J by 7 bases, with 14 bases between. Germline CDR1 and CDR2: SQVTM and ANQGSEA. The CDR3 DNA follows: TGCAGCGTTGAAGGGCGTTGGGGGCGGAATGAGCAGTTCTTC. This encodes CSVEGRWGRNEQFF.

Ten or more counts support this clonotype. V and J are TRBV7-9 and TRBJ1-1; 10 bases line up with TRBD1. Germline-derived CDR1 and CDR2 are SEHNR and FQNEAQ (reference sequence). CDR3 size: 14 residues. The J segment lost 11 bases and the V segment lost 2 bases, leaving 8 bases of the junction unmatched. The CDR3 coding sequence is TGTGCCAGCAGCTTATCCGGGACAGGGGCGTTGGCTTTCTTT. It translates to CASSLSGTGALAFF.

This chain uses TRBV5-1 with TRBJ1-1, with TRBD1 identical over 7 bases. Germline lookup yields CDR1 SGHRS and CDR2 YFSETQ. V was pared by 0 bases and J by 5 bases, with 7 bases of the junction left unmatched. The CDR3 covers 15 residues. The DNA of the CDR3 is TGCGCCAGCAGCTTGGCCGCGACAGGGTTTACTGAAGCTTTCTTT. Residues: CASSLAATGFTEAFF.

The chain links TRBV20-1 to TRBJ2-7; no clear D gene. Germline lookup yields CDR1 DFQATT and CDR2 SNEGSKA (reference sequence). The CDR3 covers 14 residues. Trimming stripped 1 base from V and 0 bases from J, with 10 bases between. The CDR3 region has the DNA TGCAGTGCTAGAGTCCGGCAAGACTCCTACGAGCAGTACTTC. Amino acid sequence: CSARVRQDSYEQYF.

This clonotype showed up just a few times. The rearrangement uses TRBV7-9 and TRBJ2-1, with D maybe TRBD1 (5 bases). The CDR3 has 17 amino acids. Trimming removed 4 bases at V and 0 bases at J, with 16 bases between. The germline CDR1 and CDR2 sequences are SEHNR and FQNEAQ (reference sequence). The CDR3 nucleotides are TGTGCCAGCAGCTCTGCTTATGTGGGGCCCTCCTACAATGAGCAGTTCTTC. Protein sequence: CASSSAYVGPSYNEQFF.

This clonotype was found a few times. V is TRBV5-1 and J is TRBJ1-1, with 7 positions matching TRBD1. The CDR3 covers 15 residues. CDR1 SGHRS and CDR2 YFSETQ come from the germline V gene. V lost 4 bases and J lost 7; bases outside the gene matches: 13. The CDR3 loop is CASSPRDRDQIEAFF. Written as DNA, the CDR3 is TGCGCCAGCAGCCCTAGAGACAGGGATCAAATTGAAGCTTTCTTT. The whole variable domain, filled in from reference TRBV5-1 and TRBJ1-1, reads KAGVTQTPRYLIKTRGQQVTLSCSPISGHRSVSWYQQTPGQGLQFLFEYFSETQRNKGNFPGRFSGRQFSNSRSEMNVSTLELGDSALYLCASSPRDRDQIEAFFGQGTRLTVV.

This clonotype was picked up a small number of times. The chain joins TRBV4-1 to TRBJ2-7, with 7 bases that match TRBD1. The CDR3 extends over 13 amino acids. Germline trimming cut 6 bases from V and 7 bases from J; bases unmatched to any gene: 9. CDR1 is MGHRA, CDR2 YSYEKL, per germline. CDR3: CASRQDRLGEQYF. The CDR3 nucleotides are TGCGCCAGCAGACAGGACAGGCTGGGGGAGCAGTACTTC.

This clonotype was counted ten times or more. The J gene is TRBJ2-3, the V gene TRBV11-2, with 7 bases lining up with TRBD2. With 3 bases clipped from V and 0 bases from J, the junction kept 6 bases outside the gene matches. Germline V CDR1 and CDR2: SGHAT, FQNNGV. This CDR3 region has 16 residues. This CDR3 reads CASSFSGGISTDTQYF. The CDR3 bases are TGTGCCAGCAGCTTTTCCGGGGGGATTAGCACAGATACGCAGTATTTT.

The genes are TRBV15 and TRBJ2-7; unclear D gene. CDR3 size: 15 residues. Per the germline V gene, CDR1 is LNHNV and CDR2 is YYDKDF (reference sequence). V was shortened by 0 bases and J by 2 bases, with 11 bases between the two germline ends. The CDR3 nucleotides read TGTGCCACCAGCAGAGATCAAGGCACGACCTACGAGCAGTACTTC. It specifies CATSRDQGTTYEQYF.

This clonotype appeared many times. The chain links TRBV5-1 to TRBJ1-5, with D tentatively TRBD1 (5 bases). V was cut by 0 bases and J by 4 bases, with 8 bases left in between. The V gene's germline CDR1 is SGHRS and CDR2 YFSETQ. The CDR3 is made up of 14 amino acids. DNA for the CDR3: TGCGCCAGCAGCTTGGGGACATCGAATCAGCCCCAGCATTTT. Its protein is CASSLGTSNQPQHF. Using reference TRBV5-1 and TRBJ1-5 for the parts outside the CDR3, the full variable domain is KAGVTQTPRYLIKTRGQQVTLSCSPISGHRSVSWYQQTPGQGLQFLFEYFSETQRNKGNFPGRFSGRQFSNSRSEMNVSTLELGDSALYLCASSLGTSNQPQHFGDGTRLSIL.